These T cell receptor beta chains were read from a single sample in a study of cytotoxic CD8 clonotypes in ibrutinib-treated CLL. The data were produced by immunoSEQ multiplex PCR, yet TCRdb's version contains in-frame clones alone and is incomplete. Of over 140,000 clones in the sample, 80% were seen once. Sequencing was performed on PBMCs, taken after 36 months of ibrutinib treatment. The receptors derive from a human donor with chronic lymphocytic leukemia. Each CDR3 is given with its conserved first and last residue. The D gene is left open where the match is weak. Size is omitted from some rows. Given values are once, few, many or a class for expanded clones.

CASSLGGNPYEQYF,TGCGCCAGCAGCTTGGGCGGAAATCCCTACGAGCAGTACTTC,TRBJ2-7,-,-,TRBV5-1
CASSQGGSRIYEQYF,TGCGCCAGCAGCCAAGGAGGTTCTAGGATCTACGAGCAGTACTTC,TRBJ2-7,-,once,TRBV4-1
CASSQADRQRSYGYTF,TGTGCCAGCAGCCAAGCTGATCGGCAGCGGAGCTATGGCTACACCTTC,TRBJ1-2,-,-,TRBV4-2
CASSPREGANYGYTF,TGTGCCAGCTCACCAAGGGAGGGAGCTAACTATGGCTACACCTTC,TRBJ1-2,-,-,TRBV18
CASSLGPGTRVVEQYF,TGTGCCAGCAGCTTAGGTCCCGGGACACGGGTCGTTGAGCAGTACTTC,TRBJ2-7,-,-,TRBV7-6
CASGVVGANTGELFF,TGTGCTAGTGGTGTCGTAGGGGCGAACACCGGGGAGCTGTTTTTT,TRBJ2-2,-,-,TRBV12-5
CATSRILAGGPHEQYF,TGTGCCACCAGCAGAATCCTAGCGGGAGGGCCCCACGAGCAGTACTTC,TRBJ2-7,TRBD2,-,TRBV15
CASSLAEQFF,TGTGCCAGCAGCTTGGCTGAGCAGTTCTTC,TRBJ2-1,-,-,TRBV7-2
CASSFEASDYEQYF,TGTGCCAGCAGCTTTGAGGCTAGCGACTACGAGCAGTACTTC,TRBJ2-7,-,-,TRBV5-6
CASSVAPGPNQPQHF,TGTGCCAGCAGCGTAGCCCCGGGACCTAATCAGCCCCAGCATTTT,TRBJ1-5,-,-,TRBV9
CALAETSGSWSYEQYF,TGTGCCTTGGCGGAGACTAGCGGGAGCTGGTCCTACGAGCAGTACTTC,TRBJ2-7,TRBD2,-,TRBV30
CASSVSGTGSHEQYF,TGTGCCAGCAGCGTCTCCGGGACAGGGAGCCACGAGCAGTACTTC,TRBJ2-7,TRBD1,-,TRBV9
CASTDRVLRTQYF,TGTGCCAGCACCGACAGGGTCTTAAGGACCCAGTACTTC,TRBJ2-5,TRBD1,-,TRBV27
CASSRQGILYGYTF,TGTGCCAGCAGTCGACAGGGAATCCTCTATGGCTACACCTTC,TRBJ1-2,TRBD1,few,TRBV28
CASSQFLVGSATTYEQYF,TGTGCCAGCAGCCAGTTTTTAGTTGGGTCTGCAACGACCTACGAGCAGTACTTC,TRBJ2-7,-,-,TRBV4-2
CASSIALAPPRYF,TGTGCCAGTAGTATAGCGCTAGCGCCGCCGCGATACTTC,TRBJ2-7,-,-,TRBV19
CASGPPKGLAGAFVQNEQFF,TGTGCTAGTGGTCCCCCAAAAGGACTAGCGGGAGCTTTTGTTCAGAATGAGCAGTTCTTC,TRBJ2-1,TRBD2,-,TRBV12-5